The 6 T cell receptor beta chains reported below all come from one sample, sequenced in a study of CD8 T cells in ankylosing spondylitis. TCRdb ran MiXCR on the 5' RACE reads and lists one entry per CDR3 protein. This sample yields 290,000 or so distinct CDR3 sequences, of which around 20% are seen a single time; roughly 4% belongs to the top ten. Source material: blood, either unsorted or a sorted T cell fraction (not recorded which). The receptors here all came from a female donor with ankylosing spondylitis or in good health (not recorded which).

This clonotype was seen a handful of times. V is TRBV29-1 and J is TRBJ2-5; 8 bases align to TRBD1. Germline assignment: CDR1 SQVTM and CDR2 ANQGSEA. The CDR3 covers 12 residues. Trimming at V came to 7 bases and at J to 5 bases, leaving 6 bases not matched to a gene. In DNA form, the CDR3 reads TGCAGCGCCCGAACAGGGGGGGAGACCCAGTACTTC. Translated: CSARTGGETQYF.

This rearrangement joins TRBV20-1 to TRBJ1-5; D is unresolved. V gave up 0 bases and J gave up 0 bases, with 6 bases separating them. Germline V gene lookup returns CDR1 DFQATT and CDR2 SNEGSKA (reference sequence). The CDR3 runs 14 residues. CDR3 DNA sequence: TGCAGTGCTAGAGACACCTATAGCAATCAGCCCCAGCATTTT. Translated: CSARDTYSNQPQHF.

The J gene is TRBJ2-1, the V gene TRBV4-3, with 7 bases matching TRBD2. This CDR3 comprises 16 residues. Per the germline V gene, CDR1 is LGHNA and CDR2 is YSLEER. V trimming: 4 bases; J trimming: 7 bases; junction bases outside the gene matches: 13. The CDR3 sequence: CASSRVMTSPGNEQFF. The CDR3, as DNA: TGCGCCAGCAGCCGGGTAATGACTAGCCCAGGGAATGAGCAGTTCTTC.

In DNA, the CDR3 is TGTGCCAGCAGCCAAGAACCTAGCGGGAGGCATGAGCAGTTCTTC. Translated, it gives CASSQEPSGRHEQFF. The chain is built from TRBV4-2 and TRBJ2-1; TRBD2 matches at 11 bases. This CDR3 region has 15 residues. Germline trimming cut 0 bases from V and 8 bases from J; bases unmatched to any gene: 3. Looked up from germline, CDR1 is LGHNA and CDR2 is YNFKEQ.

By sample fraction, this clonotype is medium-sized. The chain joins TRBV7-9 to TRBJ2-1; D may correspond to TRBD1 or TRBD2 (5 bases each). CDR1 is SEHNR and CDR2 is FQNEAQ in the germline V gene (reference sequence). This CDR3 spans 21 amino acids. V was pared by 6 bases and J by 0 bases, with 30 bases between. In DNA form, the CDR3 reads TGTGCCAGCAGTTTCTCGGGGCTAGCCTTATCGTCTAAGAGCTCCTACAATGAGCAGTTCTTC. It yields the protein CASSFSGLALSSKSSYNEQFF.

The chain uses TRBV4-3 and TRBJ1-1, with unresolved D. CDR3 length: 14 amino acids. The V and J ends lost 0 bases and 5 bases respectively, with 10 bases between them. CDR1 and CDR2 from the germline V gene are LGHNA and YSLEER. CDR3 in DNA: TGCGCCAGCAGCCAAGATGCGGGGATAACTGAAGCTTTCTTT. Residues: CASSQDAGITEAFF.